A selection of T cell receptor beta chains follows, all from one sample in a study of naive and memory T cell subsets. TCRdb re-analysed the UMI-ligation and nested PCR reads in MiXCR, keeping a single row per CDR3 protein. The sample consists of 130,000 to 150,000 distinct CDR3 sequences, 17% of them appearing once. Source material: naive CD4+ T cells from blood. The receptor set was obtained from a human donor in good health. CDR3s include the opening cysteine and the closing phenylalanine or tryptophan. The D gene is left open where the match is weak. Only some rows state a clone size, as once, few, many or a class for expanded clones.

v_gene	abundance	d_gene	j_gene	CDR3nt	CDR3aa
TRBV7-2	once	-	TRBJ2-4	TGTGCCAGCAGCTTAGCAGGGGTTCTAGCCAAAAACATTCAGTACTTC	CASSLAGVLAKNIQYF
TRBV3-1	-	-	TRBJ1-1	TGTGCCAGCAGCCAAGAGTCAGCCGCGGCTTTCTTT	CASSQESAAAFF
TRBV24-1	-	TRBD2	TRBJ2-1	TGTGCCACCTCAGGGACTAGCGTCCACAATGAGCAGTTCTTC	CATSGTSVHNEQFF
TRBV19	-	TRBD1	TRBJ2-2	TGTGCCAGCCGGACAGGGTGGACCGGGGAGCTGTTTTTT	CASRTGWTGELFF
TRBV28	-	-	TRBJ2-3	TGTGCCAGCAGTTTACATGCAATGACAGGAACAGGACGGTGGGATACGCAGTATTTT	CASSLHAMTGTGRWDTQYF
TRBV6-2/TRBV6-3	few	TRBD2	TRBJ2-1	TGTGCCAGCAGTTACCGGAGAACGACTAGCGGGACGTACAATGAGCAGTTCTTC	CASSYRRTTSGTYNEQFF
TRBV6-1	few	TRBD1	TRBJ2-5	TGTGCCAGCAGCGAGACAGGGAGCCAAGAGACCCAGTACTTC	CASSETGSQETQYF
TRBV20-1	-	TRBD2	TRBJ2-3	TGCAGTGCTAGAGATCCAAGAGGGAGGGCCGCAGATACGCAGTATTTT	CSARDPRGRAADTQYF
TRBV5-1	many	-	TRBJ2-3	TGCGCCAGCAGCCTAGAAGATACGCAGTATTTT	CASSLEDTQYF
TRBV7-9	few	-	TRBJ2-5	TGTGCCAGCAGCATGGCTAGCTATGAGACCCAGTACTTC	CASSMASYETQYF
TRBV2	few	-	TRBJ1-4	TGTGCCAGCAGTGATACAGGACAGCATAATGAAAAACTGTTTTTT	CASSDTGQHNEKLFF
TRBV1	-	-	TRBJ2-2	TGCACCAGCAGCCATCCCGGACTAGCGGGAGGGCCGGAGAACACCGGGGAGCTGTTTTTT	CTSSHPGLAGGPENTGELFF
TRBV2	few	-	TRBJ2-7	TGTGCCACGGGGGACCTCCAAACTTACGAGCAGTACTTC	CATGDLQTYEQYF
TRBV5-1	-	-	TRBJ2-5	TGCGCCAGCAGCTTGTCTGGCTTTTCCCCTACCCAGTACTTC	CASSLSGFSPTQYF
TRBV7-9	-	-	TRBJ2-5	TGTGCCAGCAGCTTAGGATTACACCAGACCCAGTACTTC	CASSLGLHQTQYF
TRBV7-2	-	-	TRBJ2-7	TGTGCCAGCAGCTCCACACCAAGGGAAGAGCAGTACTTC	CASSSTPREEQYF
TRBV4-1	-	-	TRBJ1-2	TGCGCCAGCAGCCAACCCGGGACTTTCTATGGCTACACCTTC	CASSQPGTFYGYTF
TRBV3-1	-	TRBD2	TRBJ2-3	TGTGCCAGCAGCCAACCCTCTGGCCTAGCGGGAGGGCCAACAGATACGCAGTATTTT	CASSQPSGLAGGPTDTQYF
TRBV3-1	few	TRBD2	TRBJ2-3	TGTGCCAGCAGCCACGTGGGACTAGCGGGAGAAGGCACAGATACGCAGTATTTT	CASSHVGLAGEGTDTQYF
TRBV6-2/TRBV6-3	-	-	TRBJ1-1	TGTGCCAGCAGTTACTTAGGGCAGTCTAAAATGAACACTGAAGCTTTCTTT	CASSYLGQSKMNTEAFF
TRBV20-1	-	-	TRBJ1-2	TGCAGTGCTAGAGAGGCAACACACTATGGCTACACCTTC	CSAREATHYGYTF
TRBV7-9	-	TRBD2	TRBJ2-2	TGTGCCAGCAGCTCTAGCGGGAGTGACACCGGGGAGCTGTTTTTT	CASSSSGSDTGELFF
TRBV2	-	TRBD2	TRBJ2-3	TGTGCCAGCACCGGTGGGGGAGGGTCCGCAGATACGCAGTATTTT	CASTGGGGSADTQYF
TRBV20-1	once	TRBD2	TRBJ2-3	TGCAGTGCTAGAGCGGGAGGGATAACAGATACGCAGTATTTT	CSARAGGITDTQYF
TRBV19	-	TRBD1	TRBJ1-1	TGTGCCAGTAGTATAATGGGACAGTCCAACACTGAAGCTTTCTTT	CASSIMGQSNTEAFF
TRBV28	-	TRBD1	TRBJ2-3	TGTGCCAGCAGTCCCCAAGCGGTCAGGGGGCCACGCACAGATACGCAGTATTTT	CASSPQAVRGPRTDTQYF
TRBV7-2	few	TRBD1	TRBJ2-1	TGTGCCAGCAGTCCCGACAGGGGGGGGTACAATGAGCAGTTCTTC	CASSPDRGGYNEQFF
TRBV24-1	many	-	TRBJ2-3	TGTGCCACCAGTGATTTGCAATCGTTGACGGATACGCAGTATTTT	CATSDLQSLTDTQYF
TRBV7-9	-	TRBD2	TRBJ2-7	TGTGCCAGCACCCGGACTAGCGGGACCGAGCAGTACTTC	CASTRTSGTEQYF